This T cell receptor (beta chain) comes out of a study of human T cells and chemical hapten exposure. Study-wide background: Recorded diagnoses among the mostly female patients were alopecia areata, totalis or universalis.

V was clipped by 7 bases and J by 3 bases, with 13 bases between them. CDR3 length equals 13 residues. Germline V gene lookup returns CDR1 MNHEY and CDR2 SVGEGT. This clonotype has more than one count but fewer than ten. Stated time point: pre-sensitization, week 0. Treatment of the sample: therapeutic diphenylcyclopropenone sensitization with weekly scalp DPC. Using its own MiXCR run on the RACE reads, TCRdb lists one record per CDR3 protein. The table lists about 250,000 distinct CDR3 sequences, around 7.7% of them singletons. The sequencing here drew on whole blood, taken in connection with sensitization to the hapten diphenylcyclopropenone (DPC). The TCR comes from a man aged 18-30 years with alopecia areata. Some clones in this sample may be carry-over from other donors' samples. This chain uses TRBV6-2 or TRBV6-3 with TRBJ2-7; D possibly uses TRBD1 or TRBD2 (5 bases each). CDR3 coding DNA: TGTGCCAGCACCGAGACAGACTACTACGAGCAGTACGTC. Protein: CASTETDYYEQYV.